This T cell receptor (beta chain) was recorded in a study of T-cell reconstitution after alpha-beta-depleted transplantation in children. Study observations and caveats: Fresh T-cell production supplied most of the T-cell counts and diversity seen one year after transplant. Reports say that about two months after transplant, the alpha-beta T cells came out of several hundred graft clones that had expanded. Some patients' high day-60 TCRbeta diversity was attributed to recipient cells surviving conditioning.

This sample's TCRbeta library carried unique molecular identifier barcodes. TCRdb reprocessed the PCR reads via MiXCR and lists one record per CDR3 protein. This repertoire shows a few hundred thousand distinct CDR3 sequences, 11% found once; its top ten account for 20% to 30%. The length of the CDR3 is 16 residues. Germline CDR1 KGHSH, CDR2 LQKENI. V lost 4 bases and J lost 3, with 16 bases in between. As for this clonotype: The target antigen is unknown.

This receptor was identified in a male patient between 2 and 10 years old who had a stem cell transplant for chronic granulomatous disease, so the T cells may come from the graft donor. The chain joins TRBV18 to TRBJ2-1; no definite D call. The sequences come from peripheral blood, collected 180 days after TCRalphabeta/CD19-depleted stem cell transplant. The CDR3 coding sequence is TGTGCCAGCTCACATACAGATGGGGTTGGCTACAATGAGCAGTTCTTC. Its protein is CASSHTDGVGYNEQFF.